This T cell receptor (beta chain) was documented in a study of blood T cell repertoires in COVID-19. Study overall: Spain, Italy and the United States supplied samples that represented acute and convalescent COVID-19. T cells, B-cell-depleted T cells, or PBMCs provided the cDNA or gDNA that served as material.

Original handling: Amplified reference gene primers provided the basis for estimating nucleated cell counts. The data were produced by immunoSEQ multiplex PCR, yet TCRdb's version contains in-frame clones alone and is incomplete. V, J and clone size are taken as reported in that table, and D and trimming were inferred from the DNA itself. The top ten hold roughly 18% of the sample, which has fewer than 200,000 clones, 80% to 90% seen once. This clone has just a few counts. This CDR3 region has 15 residues. Germline CDR1 and CDR2: SGHTA and FQGNSA. V gave up 4 bases and J gave up 7 bases, with 14 bases separating them.

The receptor was isolated from a woman between 65 and 79 years old who had recovered from COVID-19. The sequencing input was peripheral blood. The chain couples TRBV7-2 to TRBJ1-6; D is unclear. In nucleotides, the CDR3 is TGTGCCAGCAGCTCCCAGTCAGGTGTGAATTCACCCCTCCACTTT. It codes for CASSSQSGVNSPLHF.